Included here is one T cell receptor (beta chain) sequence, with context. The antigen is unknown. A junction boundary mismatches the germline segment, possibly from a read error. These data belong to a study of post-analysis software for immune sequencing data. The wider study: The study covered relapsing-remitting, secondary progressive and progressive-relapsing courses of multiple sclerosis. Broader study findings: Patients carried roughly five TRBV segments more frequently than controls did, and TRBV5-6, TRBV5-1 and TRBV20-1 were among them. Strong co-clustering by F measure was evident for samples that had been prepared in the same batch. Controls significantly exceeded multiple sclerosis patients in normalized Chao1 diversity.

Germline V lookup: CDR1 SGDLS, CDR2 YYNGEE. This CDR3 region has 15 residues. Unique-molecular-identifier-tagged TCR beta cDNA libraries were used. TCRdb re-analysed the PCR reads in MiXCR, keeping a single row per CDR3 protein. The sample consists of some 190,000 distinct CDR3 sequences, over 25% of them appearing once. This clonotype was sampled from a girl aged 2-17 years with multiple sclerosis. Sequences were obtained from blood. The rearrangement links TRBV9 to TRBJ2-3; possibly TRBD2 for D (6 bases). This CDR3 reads CVSSVVGRGADTQYF. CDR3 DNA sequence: TGTGTCAGCAGCGTAGTCGGGAGAGGAGCAGATACGCAGTATTTT.